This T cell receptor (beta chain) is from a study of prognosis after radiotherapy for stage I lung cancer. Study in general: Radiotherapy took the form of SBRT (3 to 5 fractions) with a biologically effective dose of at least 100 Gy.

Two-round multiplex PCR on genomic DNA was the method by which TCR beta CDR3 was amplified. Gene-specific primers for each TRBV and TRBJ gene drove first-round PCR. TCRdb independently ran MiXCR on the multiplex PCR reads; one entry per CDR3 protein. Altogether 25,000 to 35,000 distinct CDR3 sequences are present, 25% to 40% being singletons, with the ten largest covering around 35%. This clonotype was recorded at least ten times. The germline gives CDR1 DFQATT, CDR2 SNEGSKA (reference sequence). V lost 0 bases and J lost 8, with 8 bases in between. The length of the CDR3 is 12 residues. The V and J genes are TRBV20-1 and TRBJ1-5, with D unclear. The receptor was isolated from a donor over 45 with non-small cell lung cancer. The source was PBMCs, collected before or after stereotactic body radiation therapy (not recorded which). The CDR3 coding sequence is TGCAGTGCTAGAGATTCCATAGAGCCCCAGCATTTT. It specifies CSARDSIEPQHF.